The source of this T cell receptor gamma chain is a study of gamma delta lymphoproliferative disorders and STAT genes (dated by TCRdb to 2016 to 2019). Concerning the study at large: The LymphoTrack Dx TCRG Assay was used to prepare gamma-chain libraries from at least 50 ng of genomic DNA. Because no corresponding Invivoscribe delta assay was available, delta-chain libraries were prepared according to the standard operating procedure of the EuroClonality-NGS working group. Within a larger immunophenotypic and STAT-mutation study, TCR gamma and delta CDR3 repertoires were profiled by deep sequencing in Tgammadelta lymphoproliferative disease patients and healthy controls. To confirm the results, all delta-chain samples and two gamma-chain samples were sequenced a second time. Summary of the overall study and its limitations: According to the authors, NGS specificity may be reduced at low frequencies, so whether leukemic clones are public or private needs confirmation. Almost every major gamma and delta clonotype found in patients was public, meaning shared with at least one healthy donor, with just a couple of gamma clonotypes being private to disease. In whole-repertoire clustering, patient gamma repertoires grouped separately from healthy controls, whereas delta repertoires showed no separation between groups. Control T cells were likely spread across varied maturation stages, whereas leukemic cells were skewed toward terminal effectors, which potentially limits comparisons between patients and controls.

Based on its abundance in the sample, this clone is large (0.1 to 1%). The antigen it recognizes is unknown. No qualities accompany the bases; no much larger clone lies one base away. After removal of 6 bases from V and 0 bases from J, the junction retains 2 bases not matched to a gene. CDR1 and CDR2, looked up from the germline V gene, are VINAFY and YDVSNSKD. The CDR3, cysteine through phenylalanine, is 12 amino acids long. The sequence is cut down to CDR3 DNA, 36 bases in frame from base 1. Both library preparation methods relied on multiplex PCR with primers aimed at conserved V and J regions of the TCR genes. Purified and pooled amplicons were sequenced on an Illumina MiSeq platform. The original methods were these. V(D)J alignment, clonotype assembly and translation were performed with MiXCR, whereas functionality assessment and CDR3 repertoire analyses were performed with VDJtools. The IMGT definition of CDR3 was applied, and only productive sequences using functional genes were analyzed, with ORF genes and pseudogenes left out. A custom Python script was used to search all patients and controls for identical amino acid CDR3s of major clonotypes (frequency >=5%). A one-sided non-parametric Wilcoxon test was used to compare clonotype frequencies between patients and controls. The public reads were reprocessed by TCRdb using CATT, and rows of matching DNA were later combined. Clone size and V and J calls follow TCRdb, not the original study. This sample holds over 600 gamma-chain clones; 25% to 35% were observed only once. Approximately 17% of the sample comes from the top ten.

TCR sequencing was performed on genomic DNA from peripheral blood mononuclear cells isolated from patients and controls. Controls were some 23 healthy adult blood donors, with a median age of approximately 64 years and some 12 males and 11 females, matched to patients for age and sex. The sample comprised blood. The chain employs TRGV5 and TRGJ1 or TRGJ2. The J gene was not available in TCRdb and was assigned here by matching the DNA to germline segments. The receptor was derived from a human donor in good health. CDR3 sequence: CATWTNYYKKLF. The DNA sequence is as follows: TGTGCCACCTGGACGAATTATTATAAGAAACTCTTT.